The present entry profiles one TCR beta chain with its context. Its antigen is currently not known. No quality values exist for individual bases; no much larger clone is one base distant. This sample was included in a study of regulatory T cells in long-lasting Graves disease (dated by TCRdb to the early 2020s). Concerning the study at large: In the newly diagnosed Graves' disease group, patients had been taking antithyroid drugs for less than 3 months. Peripheral blood TCR sequencing and RNA sequencing compared persistent Graves' disease patients with newly diagnosed Graves' disease patients. The study was conducted in China and was registered as a clinical trial. A total of about 35 samples underwent TCR sequencing, from about 13 patients with persistent Graves' disease and approximately 20 patients with newly diagnosed Graves' disease.

What the time point label conveys for this sample: newly diagnosed GD, antithyroid drugs for less than 3 months. RNA was extracted from PBMCs in TRIzol for both TCR sequencing and RNA sequencing. The diagnosis of Graves' disease followed American Thyroid Association guidelines. The patients came from an endocrinology department in Xi'an, China. From each patient, roughly 9 milliliters of peripheral blood was collected into an EDTA anticoagulant tube. Ficoll Paque Plus density gradient separation was used to isolate PBMCs, and no further T cell sorting was done. An Agilent 2100 Bioanalyzer and agarose gel were used to assess RNA quality, and a NanoDrop 2000 was used to measure RNA concentration. General conclusions and limits of the study: Persistent disease showed preferential use of TRBV28, TRBJ1-2 and TRBJ2-5, whereas newly diagnosed disease favored TRBV20-1 and TRBJ2-1. Persistent Graves' disease patients showed lower TCR Shannon entropy and fewer highly expanded clones than newly diagnosed patients, suggesting clonal expansion. The authors noted that the small sample size was a limitation that may lower accuracy. Only the TCR beta chain was sequenced and analyzed. A larger number of public clonotypes was shared among persistent patients (around 3,000) than among newly diagnosed patients (around 970). Only peripheral blood was studied, because thyroid tissue, the primary lesion, was inaccessible.

The germline V gene encodes CDR1 SGHRS and CDR2 YFSETQ. Germline trimming amounts to 3 bases on V and 7 bases on J, with 8 as the count of junction bases outside the gene matches. Counted from cysteine to phenylalanine, this CDR3 has 16 amino acids. Kept here is only the CDR3 DNA, which spans 48 bases and is read in frame from base 1. Receptor amplification or capture employed multiplex PCR. The reads were generated on an Illumina HiSeq 4000. TCR beta libraries were built with iRepertoire HTBI primers and Arm-PCR amplification of CDR3 regions. Before sequencing, the PCR products underwent gel purification. Concerning the study's data processing: Gene usage analysis of CDR3 amino acid clonotypes used the approximately 62 TRBV and approximately 13 TRBJ segments found across samples. COPE and FqMerger were used to merge the filtered high-quality paired reads into contigs. BLAST was used to align contigs to the IMGT TRBV, TRBD and TRBJ reference genes, and CDR3 was defined following IMGT. Clonotypes above 0.1% frequency were classified as highly expanded clones. Shannon entropy was used to measure repertoire diversity, and the Gini coefficient was used to measure V-J evenness. A clonotype was considered public if more than one individual shared it. TCRdb took the public reads, trimmed them with fastp at Q25, ran MiXCR for clone calling and kept in-frame beta chains. Each CDR3 protein appears once, grouped with its most common genes and DNA. Here the V and J calls rest on TCRdb's processing, not on the authors' analysis. Recorded for this sample are around 250,000 distinct CDR3 sequences; 18% of them occurred a single time. 11% to 15% of the sample lies in the top ten.

The sample also formed part of further work on T cells in Graves' hyperthyroidism and ophthalmopathy. That second report states: Stable Graves' hyperthyroidism was defined as the absence of progression to ophthalmopathy over 18 months of follow-up. Hyperthyroidism patients were aged 18 to 65 years and newly diagnosed, with disease duration of less than 2 months. The study excluded patients with uncontrolled infections, other autoimmune diseases, pregnancy or lactation. Diagnoses relied on clinical symptoms, serum thyroxine and TRAb, thyroid ultrasound and orbital computed tomography. A first-round RT-PCR of the TCR CDR3 used the HTBI primer set with the Qiagen OneStep RT-PCR kit. Blood samples also contained most of the expanded thyroid clonotypes (frequency above 0.001), which suggests that blood repertoires may reflect thyroid immune responses. A model built on a 13 V-J signature distinguished ophthalmopathy from stable hyperthyroidism, reaching around 87% sensitivity and about 81% specificity in cross-validation and 80%/75% in testing. In validation, the model predicted progression to ophthalmopathy with approximately 71% sensitivity and less than 75% specificity, a median of about six months before onset. A discovery cohort of roughly 96 patients, approximately 45 with Graves' ophthalmopathy and approximately 55 with stable Graves' hyperthyroidism, was used to find distinguishing TCR V-J signatures. Prospective prediction of ophthalmopathy was tested in an independent validation cohort of 18 to 20 hyperthyroidism patients and 17 patients who later progressed to ophthalmopathy. The roughly 94 discovery patients were randomly divided into training and test sets at a 7:3 ratio. Thyroid tissue and blood T-cell repertoires from about 6 Graves' hyperthyroidism patients were also compared in the study. After blood sampling, hyperthyroidism patients were treated with methimazole at a starting dose of 30 mg daily, and ophthalmopathy patients were treated with high-dose intravenous methylprednisolone. A second multiplex PCR round built the libraries, followed by size selection and purification. Libraries were sequenced paired-end with 100 bp reads on an Illumina HiSeq2000. SOAPnuke was used to process the raw data, with reads discarded if the reads contained adapters or uncalled bases, had a mean Phred below 15, or lacked an exact constant-primer or identifier match. COPE v1.2.5 was used to merge the high-quality paired reads, and each unique nucleotide sequence was defined as a clonotype. MiTCR v1.1 was used to align clonotypes to the IMGT TRBV, TRBD and TRBJ reference segments. Analysis was restricted to V-J combinations with a frequency above 0.0001, which covered roughly 99% of repertoires. A TCS score was defined as the ratio of F50 (clonal expansion) to E x V (chaos), with BLOSUM62-based TCRdist applied between CDR3 peptides within each V-J. Welch's t-statistics and random forest reduced roughly 530 V-J features to about 12, which were used in a naive Bayes classifier (R e1071). No statistical method was used to set the sample size in advance, and investigators knew the group allocation. The paper describes TCR Vbeta CDR3 sequencing of fewer than 150 peripheral blood samples, made up of about 40 ophthalmopathy patients, approximately 73 hyperthyroidism patients and about 17 progressor patients.

The material sequenced was peripheral blood mononuclear cells (PBMCs), taken at new diagnosis, from a patient treated with antithyroid drugs. The receptor chain draws on TRBV5-1 and TRBJ1-4, and TRBD1 matches 11 of the central bases. The receptor comes from a woman younger than 45 with Graves disease. Donor details come from another sample of the same person, matched by shared clones. In nucleotide form, the sequence is TGCGCCAGCAGCTGGACTACCGGGACAGGGGGTGAAAAACTGTTTTTT. Its protein product is CASSWTTGTGGEKLFF.